This T cell receptor beta chain emerged from a study of CD8 T cells in Susac syndrome. In contrast to the negatively isolated CD8+ and CD4+ T cells, TEMRA cells were FACS-enriched. V was pared by 6 bases and J by 5 bases, with 7 bases between. This CDR3 is 12 amino acids long. Germline CDR1 reads SNHLY; CDR2 reads FYNNEI. About 0.5 to 1 ug RNA was reverse transcribed with random hexamers. Amplification of TCR beta CDR3 used immunoSEQ multiplex PCR across 54 Vbeta and 13 Jbeta. From the immunoSEQ multiplex PCR reads, TCRdb called clonotypes with MiXCR, one entry per CDR3 protein. The profile shows 70,000 or so distinct CDR3 sequences, 95% of them singletons.

Material for sequencing was CD8+ T cells from PBMCs. The receptor comes from a human donor in good health. V and J are TRBV2 and TRBJ2-2, with D uncertain. The chain's CDR3 is CASRVRTGELFF. The CDR3 region has the DNA TGTGCCAGCAGGGTCAGGACCGGGGAGCTGTTTTTT.